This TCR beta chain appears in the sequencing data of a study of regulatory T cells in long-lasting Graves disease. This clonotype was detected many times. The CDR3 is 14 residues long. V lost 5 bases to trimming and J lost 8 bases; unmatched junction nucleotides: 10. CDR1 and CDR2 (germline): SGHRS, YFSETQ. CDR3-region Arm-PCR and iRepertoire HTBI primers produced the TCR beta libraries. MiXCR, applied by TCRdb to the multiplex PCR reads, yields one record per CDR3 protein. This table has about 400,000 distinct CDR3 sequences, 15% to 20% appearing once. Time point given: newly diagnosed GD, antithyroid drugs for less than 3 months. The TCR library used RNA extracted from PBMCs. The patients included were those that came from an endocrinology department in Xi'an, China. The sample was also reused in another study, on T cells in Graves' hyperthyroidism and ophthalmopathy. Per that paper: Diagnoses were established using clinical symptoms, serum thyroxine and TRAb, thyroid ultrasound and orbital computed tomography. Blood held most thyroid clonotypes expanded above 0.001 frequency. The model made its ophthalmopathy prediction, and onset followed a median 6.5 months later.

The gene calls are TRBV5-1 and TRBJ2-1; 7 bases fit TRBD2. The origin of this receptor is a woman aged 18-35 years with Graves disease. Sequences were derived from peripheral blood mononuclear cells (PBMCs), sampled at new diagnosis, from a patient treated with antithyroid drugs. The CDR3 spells CASSIRGSKYEQFF. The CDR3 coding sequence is TGCGCCAGCAGTATCCGCGGGAGTAAGTATGAGCAGTTCTTC.